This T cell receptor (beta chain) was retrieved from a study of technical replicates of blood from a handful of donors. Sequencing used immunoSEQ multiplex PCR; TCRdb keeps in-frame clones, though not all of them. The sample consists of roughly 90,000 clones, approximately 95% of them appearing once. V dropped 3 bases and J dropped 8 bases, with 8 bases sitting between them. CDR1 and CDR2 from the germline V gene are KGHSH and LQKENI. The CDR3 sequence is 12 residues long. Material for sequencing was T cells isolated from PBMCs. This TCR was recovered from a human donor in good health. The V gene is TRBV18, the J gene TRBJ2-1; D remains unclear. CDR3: CASSPGPYEQFF. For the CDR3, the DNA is TGTGCCAGCTCACCGGGCCCCTATGAGCAGTTCTTC. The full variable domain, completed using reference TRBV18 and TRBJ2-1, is NAGVMQNPRHLVRRRGQEARLRCSPMKGHSHVYWYRQLPEEGLKFMVYLQKENIIDESGMPKERFSAEFPKEGPSILRIQQVVRGDSAAYFCASSPGPYEQFFGPGTRLTVL.